What follows describes a single T cell receptor beta chain. Its antigen is unidentified. Time point noted: week 35, safety follow-up. The vaccine gave 300 ug of a 20-mer mutant IDH1 peptide subcutaneously per dose. Patients received eight vaccinations in weeks 1, 3, 5, 7, 11, 15, 19, 23. The record originates from a study of a mutant IDH1 vaccine in newly diagnosed glioma. Study context: Of the patients given treatment, approximately 60% were male and approximately 40% were female, and a mean age of roughly 40 years was recorded.

Data came from immunoSEQ multiplex PCR; TCRdb stores just in-frame clones and leaves some out. The repertoire holds under 40,000 clones, with around 80% as singletons. Germline CDR1 is SEHNR and CDR2 is FQNEAQ (reference sequence). This CDR3 contains 13 residues. V was cut by 6 bases and J by 4 bases, with 12 bases left in between. The material was PBMCs, obtained from a glioma patient whose treatment included an IDH1 peptide vaccine. The chain combines TRBV7-9 with TRBJ2-5; perhaps TRBD1 as D (6 bases). The clonotype comes from a woman in her late teens or twenties with glioma. The CDR3 is CASSPGTRETQYF. CDR3 nucleotides: TGTGCCAGCAGTCCCGGGACAAGAGAGACCCAGTACTTC.